This TCR beta chain stems from a study of blood T cells in healthy people across ages. Next came a second PCR, run for 7 to 11 cycles, which used a sample-barcoded 5' primer along with a J-beta primer mix. Each of the samples gave a minimum of 3 million paired-end reads that contained CDR3. TCRdb recomputed calls from the 5' RACE reads with MiXCR, one row per CDR3 protein. The sample comprises about 680,000 distinct CDR3 sequences, around 45% of which are singletons, and 30% to 40% rests with the top ten. The CDR3 is 19 amino acids. V lost 4 bases and J 0 bases, leaving 25 bases between the germline ends. Germline lookup yields CDR1 LGHNA and CDR2 YSLEER. This clonotype was detected ten times or more.

This chain joins TRBV4-3 and TRBJ2-7; maybe TRBD2 (6 bases). This receptor was taken from a woman aged 55-70 years in good health. Sequencing used blood. The CDR3 is CASSRYRDWDATSSYEQYF. The DNA for the CDR3 is TGCGCCAGCAGCCGTTACCGGGACTGGGACGCGACAAGCTCCTACGAGCAGTACTTC.